These T cell receptor beta chains were read from a single sample in a study of identical twins. TCRdb reprocessed the 5' RACE reads with MiXCR, giving one entry per CDR3 protein. The data contain some 500,000 distinct CDR3 sequences, approximately 15% of them seen just once; the ten biggest clones take up around 0.52%. This sample also appeared in a second study, on yellow fever vaccine responses in identical twins.

Sequencing was done on a sample of CD4+ T cells sorted from blood. These receptors were obtained from a woman between 18 and 29 years old in good health. Both conserved end residues are part of each CDR3. A D gene is named only where the DNA matches it firmly. Clone size appears in some rows only: once, few, many, or a class for an expanded clone.

d_gene: -
v_gene: TRBV29-1
j_gene: TRBJ2-3
abundance: many
CDR3aa: CSVDGGGPDTQYF
CDR3nt: TGCAGCGTCGACGGCGGGGGCCCAGATACGCAGTATTTT

d_gene: TRBD2
v_gene: TRBV7-2
j_gene: TRBJ2-2
abundance: few
CDR3aa: CASSLTSGAPGELFF
CDR3nt: TGTGCCAGCAGCTTAACAAGCGGGGCTCCCGGGGAGCTGTTTTTT

d_gene: TRBD2
v_gene: TRBV28
j_gene: TRBJ2-7
abundance: -
CDR3aa: CASSLLISGGPNTYEQYF
CDR3nt: TGTGCCAGCAGTCTCCTCATTAGCGGGGGGCCCAACACCTACGAGCAGTACTTC

d_gene: -
v_gene: TRBV12-3/TRBV12-4
j_gene: TRBJ2-3
abundance: few
CDR3aa: CASSDDGGTDTQYF
CDR3nt: TGTGCCAGCAGTGATGACGGGGGCACAGATACGCAGTATTTT

d_gene: TRBD1
v_gene: TRBV4-2
j_gene: TRBJ2-1
abundance: few
CDR3aa: CASSTADRGLNEQFF
CDR3nt: TGTGCCAGCAGCACGGCCGACAGGGGTCTCAATGAGCAGTTCTTC

d_gene: -
v_gene: TRBV7-9
j_gene: TRBJ1-1
abundance: many
CDR3aa: CASSSTNTEAFF
CDR3nt: TGTGCCAGCAGCTCAACGAACACTGAAGCTTTCTTT

d_gene: -
v_gene: TRBV7-8
j_gene: TRBJ2-7
abundance: few
CDR3aa: CASIGGPYEQYF
CDR3nt: TGTGCCAGCATTGGGGGACCTTACGAGCAGTACTTC

d_gene: TRBD1
v_gene: TRBV4-2
j_gene: TRBJ2-6
abundance: -
CDR3aa: CASSQDLQGFSGSNVLTF
CDR3nt: TGTGCCAGCAGCCAAGATCTACAGGGGTTCTCTGGGTCCAACGTCCTGACTTTC

d_gene: -
v_gene: TRBV6-1
j_gene: TRBJ1-3
abundance: few
CDR3aa: CASSKDLSSGNTIYF
CDR3nt: TGTGCCAGCAGTAAAGATCTAAGCTCTGGAAACACCATATATTTT

d_gene: TRBD1
v_gene: TRBV19
j_gene: TRBJ2-1
abundance: few
CDR3aa: CASCLTGIYNEQFF
CDR3nt: TGTGCCAGTTGTCTGACAGGGATCTACAATGAGCAGTTCTTC

d_gene: TRBD2
v_gene: TRBV25-1
j_gene: TRBJ2-4
abundance: -
CDR3aa: CASSEISGLYKNIQYF
CDR3nt: TGTGCCAGCAGTGAAATCTCGGGACTATACAAAAACATTCAGTACTTC

d_gene: TRBD1
v_gene: TRBV20-1
j_gene: TRBJ2-1
abundance: -
CDR3aa: CSAGRDRGPFDEQFF
CDR3nt: TGCAGTGCGGGCCGGGACAGGGGGCCGTTCGATGAGCAGTTCTTC

d_gene: -
v_gene: TRBV3-1
j_gene: TRBJ2-5
abundance: -
CDR3aa: CASSQGPGGEETQYF
CDR3nt: TGTGCCAGCAGCCAAGGGCCAGGGGGGGAAGAGACCCAGTACTTC

d_gene: TRBD1
v_gene: TRBV6-5
j_gene: TRBJ2-1
abundance: -
CDR3aa: CASSFMGQGGLLEFF
CDR3nt: TGTGCCAGCAGTTTCATGGGACAGGGAGGACTTCTAGAGTTCTTC

d_gene: -
v_gene: TRBV7-6
j_gene: TRBJ2-7
abundance: -
CDR3aa: CASSPRESEQYF
CDR3nt: TGTGCCAGCAGCCCCAGGGAAAGTGAGCAGTACTTC

d_gene: -
v_gene: TRBV5-6
j_gene: TRBJ2-1
abundance: -
CDR3aa: CASSLEVGQAIYNEQFF
CDR3nt: TGTGCCAGCAGCTTGGAAGTTGGTCAGGCCATCTACAATGAGCAGTTCTTC

d_gene: TRBD1
v_gene: TRBV2
j_gene: TRBJ2-3
abundance: -
CDR3aa: CASTRQGFTDTQYF
CDR3nt: TGTGCCAGCACCAGACAGGGATTCACAGATACGCAGTATTTT

d_gene: -
v_gene: TRBV21-1
j_gene: TRBJ2-1
abundance: -
CDR3aa: CANFYHPGAGHNEQFF
CDR3nt: TGTGCCAACTTTTACCACCCCGGGGCGGGGCACAATGAGCAGTTCTTC

d_gene: -
v_gene: TRBV28
j_gene: TRBJ2-7
abundance: -
CDR3aa: CASSSDGSSYEQYF
CDR3nt: TGTGCCAGCAGTTCCGACGGAAGCTCCTACGAGCAGTACTTC

d_gene: TRBD2
v_gene: TRBV20-1
j_gene: TRBJ2-5
abundance: -
CDR3aa: CSARTSGSLDQETQYF
CDR3nt: TGCAGTGCCCGGACTAGCGGAAGCCTAGACCAAGAGACCCAGTACTTC

d_gene: -
v_gene: TRBV12-3/TRBV12-4
j_gene: TRBJ2-5
abundance: -
CDR3aa: CASSLVHGVGQETQYF
CDR3nt: TGTGCCAGCAGTTTAGTACATGGGGTCGGACAAGAGACCCAGTACTTC

d_gene: -
v_gene: TRBV7-6
j_gene: TRBJ2-1
abundance: -
CDR3aa: CASSFEVLSYNEQFF
CDR3nt: TGTGCCAGCAGCTTTGAAGTTTTATCCTACAATGAGCAGTTCTTC

d_gene: -
v_gene: TRBV3-1
j_gene: TRBJ2-1
abundance: few
CDR3aa: CASSQSGGDYNEQFF
CDR3nt: TGTGCCAGCAGCCAATCAGGGGGGGACTACAATGAGCAGTTCTTC

d_gene: -
v_gene: TRBV7-6
j_gene: TRBJ2-5
abundance: -
CDR3aa: CASSFRAEKETQYF
CDR3nt: TGTGCCAGCAGCTTCCGGGCGGAAAAAGAGACCCAGTACTTC

d_gene: -
v_gene: TRBV20-1
j_gene: TRBJ2-1
abundance: many
CDR3aa: CSARSGGLGEQFF
CDR3nt: TGCAGTGCTAGGTCCGGGGGATTGGGAGAGCAGTTCTTC

d_gene: TRBD1
v_gene: TRBV7-2
j_gene: TRBJ2-7
abundance: -
CDR3aa: CASSLAAGTGTSEQYF
CDR3nt: TGTGCCAGCAGCTTAGCGGCGGGGACAGGGACGTCCGAGCAGTACTTC

d_gene: -
v_gene: TRBV12-3/TRBV12-4
j_gene: TRBJ2-2
abundance: few
CDR3aa: CASSSRGLSTGELFF
CDR3nt: TGTGCCAGCAGTTCGAGGGGCCTATCGACCGGGGAGCTGTTTTTT

d_gene: TRBD2
v_gene: TRBV11-2
j_gene: TRBJ2-1
abundance: -
CDR3aa: CASSPGLAGGVSYNEQFF
CDR3nt: TGTGCCAGCAGCCCCGGACTAGCGGGAGGAGTTTCCTACAATGAGCAGTTCTTC

d_gene: -
v_gene: TRBV5-6
j_gene: TRBJ1-6
abundance: many
CDR3aa: CASRRNALNSPLHF
CDR3nt: TGTGCCAGCAGACGTAACGCGCTTAATTCACCCCTCCACTTT

d_gene: -
v_gene: TRBV4-3
j_gene: TRBJ2-1
abundance: -
CDR3aa: CASSQIAGVYNEQFF
CDR3nt: TGCGCCAGCAGCCAAATTGCCGGGGTTTACAATGAGCAGTTCTTC

d_gene: TRBD2
v_gene: TRBV28
j_gene: TRBJ2-5
abundance: few
CDR3aa: CASSLGNRWTSGVQTQYF
CDR3nt: TGTGCCAGCAGTTTAGGGAATCGGTGGACTAGTGGAGTTCAGACCCAGTACTTC

d_gene: -
v_gene: TRBV15
j_gene: TRBJ2-1
abundance: -
CDR3aa: CATSRVTGTYNEQFF
CDR3nt: TGTGCCACCAGCAGAGTCACCGGGACTTACAATGAGCAGTTCTTC

d_gene: -
v_gene: TRBV4-2
j_gene: TRBJ2-2
abundance: -
CDR3aa: CASSQDRLNGELIF
CDR3nt: TGTGCCAGCAGCCAAGATAGACTCAACGGGGAGCTGATTTTT

d_gene: -
v_gene: TRBV20-1
j_gene: TRBJ1-6
abundance: many
CDR3aa: CSASDNSPLHF
CDR3nt: TGCAGTGCTAGTGATAATTCACCCCTCCACTTT

d_gene: -
v_gene: TRBV3-1
j_gene: TRBJ2-5
abundance: -
CDR3aa: CASSPGVSSQETQYF
CDR3nt: TGTGCCAGCAGCCCCGGAGTATCCTCCCAAGAGACCCAGTACTTC

d_gene: -
v_gene: TRBV27
j_gene: TRBJ1-2
abundance: -
CDR3aa: CASSLMGGSVGYYGYTF
CDR3nt: TGTGCCAGCAGTTTAATGGGGGGCTCGGTTGGATACTATGGCTACACCTTC

d_gene: TRBD2
v_gene: TRBV24-1
j_gene: TRBJ2-1
abundance: few
CDR3aa: CATSDPGLAEASSYNEQFF
CDR3nt: TGTGCCACCAGTGATCCGGGACTAGCGGAAGCGAGCTCCTACAATGAGCAGTTCTTC

d_gene: -
v_gene: TRBV12-3/TRBV12-4
j_gene: TRBJ2-2
abundance: -
CDR3aa: CASRPGSGELFF
CDR3nt: TGTGCCAGCAGGCCAGGGTCCGGGGAGCTGTTTTTT

d_gene: TRBD2
v_gene: TRBV6-1
j_gene: TRBJ2-7
abundance: -
CDR3aa: CASSVGTSLYEQYF
CDR3nt: TGTGCCAGCAGTGTGGGGACTAGCCTCTACGAGCAGTACTTC

d_gene: -
v_gene: TRBV10-3
j_gene: TRBJ1-1
abundance: -
CDR3aa: CAISETGGNTEAFF
CDR3nt: TGTGCCATCAGTGAGACGGGGGGGAACACTGAAGCTTTCTTT

d_gene: TRBD1
v_gene: TRBV25-1
j_gene: TRBJ2-1
abundance: -
CDR3aa: CASSDLDRGDRNEQFF
CDR3nt: TGTGCCAGCAGTGATCTCGACAGGGGGGATCGAAATGAGCAGTTCTTC

d_gene: -
v_gene: TRBV7-6
j_gene: TRBJ2-3
abundance: few
CDR3aa: CASSLVIRGASTDTQYF
CDR3nt: TGTGCCAGCAGCTTAGTTATTCGGGGTGCTAGCACAGATACGCAGTATTTT

d_gene: -
v_gene: TRBV9
j_gene: TRBJ2-7
abundance: -
CDR3aa: CASSGGTESYEQYF
CDR3nt: TGTGCCAGCAGCGGCGGGACGGAGTCCTACGAGCAGTACTTC

d_gene: TRBD2
v_gene: TRBV6-2/TRBV6-3
j_gene: TRBJ2-1
abundance: -
CDR3aa: CASIPGLAGGPGNEQFF
CDR3nt: TGTGCCAGCATCCCTGGACTAGCGGGAGGGCCGGGCAATGAGCAGTTCTTC

d_gene: -
v_gene: TRBV7-3
j_gene: TRBJ2-2
abundance: -
CDR3aa: CASSPTRLDGTGELFF
CDR3nt: TGTGCCAGCAGCCCAACCCGTCTAGACGGCACCGGGGAGCTGTTTTTT

d_gene: -
v_gene: TRBV7-9
j_gene: TRBJ1-1
abundance: few
CDR3aa: CASSLAKGQNSGNTEAFF
CDR3nt: TGTGCCAGCAGCTTAGCGAAGGGCCAGAATTCGGGGAACACTGAAGCTTTCTTT

d_gene: TRBD2
v_gene: TRBV12-3/TRBV12-4
j_gene: TRBJ2-3
abundance: many
CDR3aa: CASSPSGRVLGTDTQYF
CDR3nt: TGTGCCAGCAGCCCTAGCGGGAGGGTATTGGGCACAGATACGCAGTATTTT

d_gene: TRBD1
v_gene: TRBV25-1
j_gene: TRBJ2-1
abundance: -
CDR3aa: CASSERDRWGNEQFF
CDR3nt: TGTGCCAGCAGTGAACGGGACAGGTGGGGGAATGAGCAGTTCTTC

d_gene: -
v_gene: TRBV7-8
j_gene: TRBJ1-6
abundance: few
CDR3aa: CASSTQTGRGSPLHF
CDR3nt: TGTGCCAGCAGCACCCAGACAGGTCGAGGTTCACCCCTCCACTTT

d_gene: -
v_gene: TRBV29-1
j_gene: TRBJ2-2
abundance: -
CDR3aa: CSVERAGELFF
CDR3nt: TGCAGCGTTGAAAGGGCCGGGGAGCTGTTTTTT

d_gene: -
v_gene: TRBV6-5
j_gene: TRBJ2-5
abundance: -
CDR3aa: CASSYSRDSETQYF
CDR3nt: TGTGCCAGCAGTTACTCGAGGGACTCAGAGACCCAGTACTTC

d_gene: -
v_gene: TRBV29-1
j_gene: TRBJ2-5
abundance: -
CDR3aa: CSVEAGAGGTQYF
CDR3nt: TGCAGCGTTGAAGCCGGCGCCGGAGGGACCCAGTACTTC

d_gene: TRBD2
v_gene: TRBV9
j_gene: TRBJ2-7
abundance: -
CDR3aa: CASSRTSGRAVDYEQYF
CDR3nt: TGTGCCAGCAGCAGAACTAGCGGGAGGGCCGTTGACTACGAGCAGTACTTC

d_gene: -
v_gene: TRBV29-1
j_gene: TRBJ2-5
abundance: few
CDR3aa: CSVADRETQYF
CDR3nt: TGCAGCGTTGCAGACCGAGAGACCCAGTACTTC

d_gene: TRBD1
v_gene: TRBV29-1
j_gene: TRBJ1-1
abundance: -
CDR3aa: CSVLGQGSGEAFF
CDR3nt: TGCAGCGTTTTAGGACAGGGGTCGGGTGAAGCTTTCTTT

d_gene: -
v_gene: TRBV28
j_gene: TRBJ2-7
abundance: -
CDR3aa: CASRLGFYEQYF
CDR3nt: TGTGCCAGCAGATTAGGGTTCTACGAGCAGTACTTC

d_gene: -
v_gene: TRBV15
j_gene: TRBJ1-1
abundance: -
CDR3aa: CATRPGVGDTEAFF
CDR3nt: TGTGCCACTAGACCAGGGGTGGGAGACACTGAAGCTTTCTTT